This TCR beta chain was sequenced for a study of T-cell memory formation after mild COVID-19 (dated by TCRdb to the early 2020s). Study-wide context: TCR sequence clusters from the two donors were largely donor specific. Two young, previously healthy adult volunteers, one female and one male, were included in the cohort. T-cell clones expanding and contracting after mild COVID-19 in two donors were tracked by longitudinal TCRalpha and TCRbeta repertoire sequencing.

CDR1 SQVTM and CDR2 ANQGSEA were looked up in the germline V gene. Its CDR3 holds 11 amino acids, cysteine through phenylalanine. This entry keeps only the CDR3 DNA: 33 bases, framed from base 1. V is cut by 6 bases and J by 8 bases, and the space between the germline ends is 13 bases. Turning to this clonotype: Its binding antigen is unknown. Per-base qualities were not stored, and no clone one base away is much larger.

Sequencer: Illumina NovaSeq 6000. Using 5'RACE with constant-segment primers, TCRalpha and TCRbeta cDNA libraries were constructed, with sample barcodes and unique molecular identifiers added in the process. RNA was extracted from every sample with Trizol reagent. Library amplification was performed in two PCR steps, and a second sample barcode and Illumina TruSeq adapters were introduced in the second step. Libraries were sequenced on an Illumina NovaSeq with 2 x 150 bp paired-end reads. Concerning the study's data processing: Demultiplexing of reads and collapsing into UMI-guided consensus sequences were performed with migec v1.2.7. Using mixcr v2.1.11, UMI consensuses were aligned to TRA and TRB V and J templates and then assembled into clonotypes. A clonotype was counted as expanded or contracted only when both edgeR and NoisET called the clonotype significant, with the noise models trained on biological replicates. edgeR calls used a false discovery rate-adjusted p below 0.01 and a log2 fold-change threshold of 1. PCA with hierarchical clustering of max-normalized trajectories of the 1000 most abundant clonotypes was used as exploratory dynamics analysis. The CD4 or CD8 phenotype of responding clones was assigned using the separately sequenced CD4+ and CD8+ repertoires. Using fastp trimming at Q25 and MiXCR clonotype assembly, TCRdb reanalyzed the public sequencing data and kept in-frame beta chains. Each CDR3 protein appears once, grouped with its most common genes and DNA. The authors' filters were not applied to this entry. Across this sample there are about 430,000 distinct CDR3 sequences, with 18% seen only once. 20% to 25% of the sample is in the top ten clones.

PBMCs were isolated by Ficoll-Paque density gradient centrifugation. The paper as a whole reports these results and caveats: Whether the second-wave clones peaking on day 37 were SARS-CoV-2 specific was not confirmed. Contracting CD4+ clones turned up mainly in the CM and EM memory subsets, whereas EMRA was where CD8+ clones were enriched. Balanced CD4/CD8 phenotypes were observed for clones contracting from day 15 to 85, whereas a bias towards CD4+ was observed for a second wave of clones expanding from day 15 to 37. The detection of some responding clones in pre-infection memory suggests that pre-existing cross-reactive memory T cells joined the SARS-CoV-2 response. The study included only a couple of mild cases, and larger cohorts that include severe cases with pre-infection samples were judged to be necessary.

The rearranged segments are TRBV29-1 and TRBJ1-1, with no confidently assigned D gene. The sequence was obtained from a man aged 18-30 years who had mild COVID-19 (a few samples of this study predate the infection). The sample titles of this study are shuffled in the database, so cell type and time point are left out; the donor was told from shared clones. Sequencing input: PBMCs or a T cell subset sorted from them (not recorded which). The DNA sequence reads TGCAGCGTCGTGGATCTCTACGAAGCTTTCTTT. This codes for CSVVDLYEAFF.